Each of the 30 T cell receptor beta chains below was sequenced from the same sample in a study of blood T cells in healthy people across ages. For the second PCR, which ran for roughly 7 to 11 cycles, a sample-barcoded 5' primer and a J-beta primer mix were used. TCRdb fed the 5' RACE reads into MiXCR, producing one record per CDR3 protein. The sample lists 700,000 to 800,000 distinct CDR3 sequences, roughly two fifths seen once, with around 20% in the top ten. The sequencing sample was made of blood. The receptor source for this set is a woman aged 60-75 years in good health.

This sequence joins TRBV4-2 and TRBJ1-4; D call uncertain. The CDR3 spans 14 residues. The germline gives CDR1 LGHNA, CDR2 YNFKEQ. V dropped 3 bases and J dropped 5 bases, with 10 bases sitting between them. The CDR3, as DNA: TGTGCCAGCAGCCAGGGAACAGAAAATGAAAAACTGTTTTTT. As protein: CASSQGTENEKLFF.

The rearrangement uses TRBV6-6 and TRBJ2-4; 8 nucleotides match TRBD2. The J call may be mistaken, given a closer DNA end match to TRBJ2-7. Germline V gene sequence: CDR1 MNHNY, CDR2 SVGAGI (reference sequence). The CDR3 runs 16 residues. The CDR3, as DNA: TGTGCCAGCAGCCGGGGGGGCCAAATTTCCCGCTACGAGCAGTACTTC. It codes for CASSRGGQISRYEQYF.

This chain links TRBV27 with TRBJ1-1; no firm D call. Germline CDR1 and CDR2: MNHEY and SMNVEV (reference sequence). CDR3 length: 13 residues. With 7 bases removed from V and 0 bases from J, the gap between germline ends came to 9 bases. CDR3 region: CASKVYMNTEAFF. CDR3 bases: TGTGCCAGCAAAGTGTACATGAACACTGAAGCTTTCTTT.

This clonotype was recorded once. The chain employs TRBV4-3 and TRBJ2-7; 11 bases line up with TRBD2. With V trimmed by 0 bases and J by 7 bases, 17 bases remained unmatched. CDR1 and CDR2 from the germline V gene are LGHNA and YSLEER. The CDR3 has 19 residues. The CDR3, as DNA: TGCGCCAGCAGCCAAGATGACCAGCCGGGACTAGCGGTATACAATGAGCAGTACTTC. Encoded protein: CASSQDDQPGLAVYNEQYF.

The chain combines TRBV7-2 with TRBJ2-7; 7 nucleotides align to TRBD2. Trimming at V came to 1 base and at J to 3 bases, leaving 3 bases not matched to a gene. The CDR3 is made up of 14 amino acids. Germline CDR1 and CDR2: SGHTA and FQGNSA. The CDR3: CASSLDGGDYEQYF. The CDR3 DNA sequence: TGTGCCAGCAGCTTAGATGGGGGGGACTACGAGCAGTACTTC. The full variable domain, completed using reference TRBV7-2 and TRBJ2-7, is GAGVSQSPSNKVTEKGKDVELRCDPISGHTALYWYRQSLGQGLEFLIYFQGNSAPDKSGLPSDRFSAERTGGSVSTLTIQRTQQEDSAVYLCASSLDGGDYEQYFGPGTRLTVT.

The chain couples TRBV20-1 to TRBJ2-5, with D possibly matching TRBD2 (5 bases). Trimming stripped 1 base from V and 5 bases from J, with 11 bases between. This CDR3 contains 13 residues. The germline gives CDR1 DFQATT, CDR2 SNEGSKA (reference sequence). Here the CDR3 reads CSARVEGSETQYF. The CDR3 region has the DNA TGCAGTGCTAGAGTTGAGGGATCGGAGACCCAGTACTTC.

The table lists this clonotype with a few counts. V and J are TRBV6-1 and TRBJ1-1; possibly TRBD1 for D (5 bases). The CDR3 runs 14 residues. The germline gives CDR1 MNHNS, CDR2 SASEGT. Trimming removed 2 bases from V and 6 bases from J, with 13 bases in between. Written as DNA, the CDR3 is TGTGCCAGCAGTGAATGGGCAGGGCCATCTGAAGCTTTCTTT. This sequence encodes CASSEWAGPSEAFF.

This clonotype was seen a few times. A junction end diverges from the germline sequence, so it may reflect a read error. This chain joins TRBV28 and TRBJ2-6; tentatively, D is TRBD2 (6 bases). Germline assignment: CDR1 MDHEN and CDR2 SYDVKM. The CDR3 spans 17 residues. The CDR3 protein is CASSVPGLSLGANALTF. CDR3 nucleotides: TGTGCCAGCAGTGTCCCGGGACTCAGTCTTGGGGCCAACGCCCTGACTTTC.

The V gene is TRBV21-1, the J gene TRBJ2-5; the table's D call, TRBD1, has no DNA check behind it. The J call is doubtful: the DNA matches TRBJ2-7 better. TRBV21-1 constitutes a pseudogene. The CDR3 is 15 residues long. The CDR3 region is CASSNHRDRGYEQYF. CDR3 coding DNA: TGTGCCAGCAGCAATCACCGGGACAGGGGTTACGAGCAGTACTTC.

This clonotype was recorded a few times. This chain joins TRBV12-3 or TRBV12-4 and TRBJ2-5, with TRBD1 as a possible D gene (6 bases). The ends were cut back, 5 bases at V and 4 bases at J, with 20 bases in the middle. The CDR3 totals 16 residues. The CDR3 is CASSQLGGNQGETQYF. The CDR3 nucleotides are TGTGCCAGCAGTCAACTAGGGGGAAACCAAGGAGAGACCCAGTACTTC.

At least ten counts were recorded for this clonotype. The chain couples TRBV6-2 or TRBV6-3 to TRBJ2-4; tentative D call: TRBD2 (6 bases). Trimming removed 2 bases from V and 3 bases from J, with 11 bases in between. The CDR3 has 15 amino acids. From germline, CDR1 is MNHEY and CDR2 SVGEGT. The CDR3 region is CASSYLGGGKNIQYF. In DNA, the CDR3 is TGTGCCAGCAGTTACCTTGGGGGAGGCAAAAACATTCAGTACTTC.

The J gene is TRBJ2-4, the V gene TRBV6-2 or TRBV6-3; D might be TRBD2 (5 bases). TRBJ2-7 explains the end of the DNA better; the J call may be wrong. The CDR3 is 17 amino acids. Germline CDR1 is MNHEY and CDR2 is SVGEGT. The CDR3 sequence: CASSTDYAGNHGGEQYF. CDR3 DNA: TGTGCCAGCAGCACAGATTATGCCGGGAATCATGGCGGCGAGCAGTACTTC.

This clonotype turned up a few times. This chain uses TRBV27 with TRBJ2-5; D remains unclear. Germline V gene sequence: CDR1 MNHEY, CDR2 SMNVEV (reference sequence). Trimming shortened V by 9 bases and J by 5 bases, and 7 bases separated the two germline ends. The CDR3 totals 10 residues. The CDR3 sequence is CARWHETQYF. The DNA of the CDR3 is TGTGCCAGGTGGCACGAGACCCAGTACTTC.

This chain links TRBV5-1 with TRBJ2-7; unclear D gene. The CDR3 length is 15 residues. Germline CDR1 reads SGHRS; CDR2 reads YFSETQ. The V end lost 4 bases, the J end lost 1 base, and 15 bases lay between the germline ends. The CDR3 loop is CASSPDGGRSYEQYF. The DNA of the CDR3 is TGCGCCAGCAGCCCTGATGGTGGTCGATCCTACGAGCAGTACTTC.

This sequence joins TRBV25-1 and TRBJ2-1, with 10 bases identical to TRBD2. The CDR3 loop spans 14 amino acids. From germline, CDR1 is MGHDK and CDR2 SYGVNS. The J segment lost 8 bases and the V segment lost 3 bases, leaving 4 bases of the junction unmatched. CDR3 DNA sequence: TGTGCCAGCAGTGAGTCTAGCGGGAGCGATGAGCAGTTCTTC. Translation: CASSESSGSDEQFF.

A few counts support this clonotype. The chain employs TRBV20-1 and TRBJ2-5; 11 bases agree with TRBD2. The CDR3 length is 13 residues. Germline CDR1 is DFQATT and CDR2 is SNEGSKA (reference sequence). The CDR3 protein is CSRSGRAFNEQYF. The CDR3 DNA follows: TGCAGCCGTAGCGGGAGGGCCTTCAATGAGCAGTACTTC.

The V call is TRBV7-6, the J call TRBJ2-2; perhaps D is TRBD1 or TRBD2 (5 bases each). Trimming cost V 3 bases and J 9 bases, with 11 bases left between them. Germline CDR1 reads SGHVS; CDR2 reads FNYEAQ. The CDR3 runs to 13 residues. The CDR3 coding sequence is TGTGCCAGCAGCTTGGGGGATTCCCGGGAGCTGTTTTTT. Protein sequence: CASSLGDSRELFF.

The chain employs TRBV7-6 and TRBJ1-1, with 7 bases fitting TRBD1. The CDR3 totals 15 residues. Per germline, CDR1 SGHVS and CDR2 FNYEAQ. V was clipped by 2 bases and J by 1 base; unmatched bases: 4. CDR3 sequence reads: CASSLSAGGNTEAFF. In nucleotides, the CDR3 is TGTGCCAGCAGCTTAAGCGCAGGGGGGAACACTGAAGCTTTCTTT.

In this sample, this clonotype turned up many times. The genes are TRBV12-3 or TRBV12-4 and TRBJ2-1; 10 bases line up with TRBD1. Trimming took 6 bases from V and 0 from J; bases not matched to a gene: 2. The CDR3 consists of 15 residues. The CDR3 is CASRGQGSSYNEQFF. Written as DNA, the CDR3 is TGTGCCAGCAGGGGACAGGGGTCCTCCTACAATGAGCAGTTCTTC.

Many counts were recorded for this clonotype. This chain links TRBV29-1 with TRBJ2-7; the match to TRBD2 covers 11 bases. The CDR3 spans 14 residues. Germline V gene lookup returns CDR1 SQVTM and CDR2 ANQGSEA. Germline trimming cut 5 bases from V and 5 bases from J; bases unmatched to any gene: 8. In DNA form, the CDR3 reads TGCAGCGTTTGGGCTAGCGGGAGGAGCAACGAGCAGTACTTC. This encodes CSVWASGRSNEQYF.

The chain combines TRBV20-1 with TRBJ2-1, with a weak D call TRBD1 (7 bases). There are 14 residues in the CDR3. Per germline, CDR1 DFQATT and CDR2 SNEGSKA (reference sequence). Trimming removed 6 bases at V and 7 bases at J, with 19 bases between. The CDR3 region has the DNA TGCAGTGCCGAGGGGGCGGGACTGGGGAATGAGCAGTTCTTC. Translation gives CSAEGAGLGNEQFF.

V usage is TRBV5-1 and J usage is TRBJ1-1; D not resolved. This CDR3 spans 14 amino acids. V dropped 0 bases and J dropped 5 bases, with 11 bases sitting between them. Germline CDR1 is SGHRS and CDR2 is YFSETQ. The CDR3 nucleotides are TGCGCCAGCAGCTTGGATAAGGGTAGGACTGAAGCTTTCTTT. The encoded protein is CASSLDKGRTEAFF.

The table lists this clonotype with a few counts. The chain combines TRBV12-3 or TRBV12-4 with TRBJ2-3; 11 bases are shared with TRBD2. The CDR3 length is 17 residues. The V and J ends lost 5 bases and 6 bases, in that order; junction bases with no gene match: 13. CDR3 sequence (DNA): TGTGCCAGCAGTCCCGGTGGTGGGGGACTAGCGGCGGATACGCAGTATTTT. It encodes CASSPGGGGLAADTQYF.

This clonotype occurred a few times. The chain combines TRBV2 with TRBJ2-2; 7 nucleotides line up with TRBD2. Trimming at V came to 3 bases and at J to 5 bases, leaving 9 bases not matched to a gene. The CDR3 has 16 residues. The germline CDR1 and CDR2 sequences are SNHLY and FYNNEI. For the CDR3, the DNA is TGTGCCAGCAGTGACGCCGGGGGGAGAGTTACCGGGGAGCTGTTTTTT. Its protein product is CASSDAGGRVTGELFF.

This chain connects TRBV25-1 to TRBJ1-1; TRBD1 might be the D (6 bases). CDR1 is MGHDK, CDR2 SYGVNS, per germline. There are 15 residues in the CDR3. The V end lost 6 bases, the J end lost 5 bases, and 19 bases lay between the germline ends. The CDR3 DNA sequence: TGTGCCAGCAGGGGGGGGGCATCACCCGAAACTGAAGCTTTCTTT. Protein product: CASRGGASPETEAFF.

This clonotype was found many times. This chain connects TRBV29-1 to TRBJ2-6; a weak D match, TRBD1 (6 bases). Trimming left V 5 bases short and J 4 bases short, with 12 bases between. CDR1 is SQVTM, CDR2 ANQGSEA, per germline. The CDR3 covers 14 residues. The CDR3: CSVTTGLGANVLTF. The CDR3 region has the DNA TGCAGCGTTACAACAGGGCTCGGGGCCAACGTCCTGACTTTC.

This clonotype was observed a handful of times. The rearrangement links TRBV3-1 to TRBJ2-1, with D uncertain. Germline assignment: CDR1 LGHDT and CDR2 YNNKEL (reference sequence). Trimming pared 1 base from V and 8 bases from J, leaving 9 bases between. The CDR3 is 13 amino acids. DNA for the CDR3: TGTGCCAGCAGCCAAGGGGGTAGCTATGAGCAGTTCTTC. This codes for CASSQGGSYEQFF.

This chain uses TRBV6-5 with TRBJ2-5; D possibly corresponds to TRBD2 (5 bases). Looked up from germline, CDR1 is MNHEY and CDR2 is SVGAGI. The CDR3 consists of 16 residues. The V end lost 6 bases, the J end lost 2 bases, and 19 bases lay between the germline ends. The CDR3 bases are TGTGCCAGCAGACTAGGCGCCAGCATAATTCAAGAGACCCAGTACTTC. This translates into CASRLGASIIQETQYF.

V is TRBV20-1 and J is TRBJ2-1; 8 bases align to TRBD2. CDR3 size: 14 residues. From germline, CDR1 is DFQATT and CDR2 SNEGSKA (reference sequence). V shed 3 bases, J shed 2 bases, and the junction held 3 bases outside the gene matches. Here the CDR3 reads CSASLSGAYNEQFF. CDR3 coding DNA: TGCAGTGCTAGTCTTAGCGGGGCCTACAATGAGCAGTTCTTC.

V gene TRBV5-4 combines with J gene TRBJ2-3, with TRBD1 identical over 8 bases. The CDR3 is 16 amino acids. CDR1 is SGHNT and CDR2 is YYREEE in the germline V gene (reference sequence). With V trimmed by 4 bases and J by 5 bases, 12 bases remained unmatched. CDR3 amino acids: CASSPILQGAKDTQYF. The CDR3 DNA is TGTGCCAGCAGCCCGATTTTGCAGGGGGCAAAAGATACGCAGTATTTT.